The 9 T cell receptor beta chains below all came from one sample that was sequenced in a study of T cell responses to AZD1222 COVID-19 vaccine. Clones were read by immunoSEQ multiplex PCR, and TCRdb kept only the in-frame ones, dropping some. The table lists 97,000 or so clones, approximately 91% of them singletons. The material was peripheral blood, obtained 28 days after the second AZD1222 dose. The receptors here all came from an adult who received the AZD1222 COVID-19 vaccine.

This clone has a handful of counts. The chain joins TRBV7-9 to TRBJ2-1; 9 bases map to TRBD2. Trimming took 3 bases from V and 5 from J; bases not matched to a gene: 5. Germline V CDR1 and CDR2: SEHNR, FQNEAQ (reference sequence). CDR3 length: 15 residues. CDR3 sequence reads: CASSFLSSGNNEQFF. In nucleotides, the CDR3 is TGTGCCAGCAGCTTTTTGTCTAGCGGGAACAATGAGCAGTTCTTC.

The rearrangement uses TRBV27 and TRBJ2-1; D is unclear. CDR1 is MNHEY and CDR2 is SMNVEV in the germline V gene (reference sequence). V dropped 8 bases and J dropped 0 bases, with 8 bases sitting between them. The CDR3 is 13 amino acids. This CDR3 is CASGASSYNEQFF. The CDR3 DNA sequence: TGTGCCAGCGGAGCGAGCTCCTACAATGAGCAGTTCTTC.

The rearrangement links TRBV2 to TRBJ2-7; 11 bases map to TRBD1. Per the germline V gene, CDR1 is SNHLY and CDR2 is FYNNEI. This CDR3 has 13 amino acids. The junction had 5 bases not matched to a gene; V was cut back by 6 bases and J by 7 bases. In DNA form, the CDR3 reads TGTGCCAGCAGCGGACAGGGGGCGGGTGAGCAGTACTTC. This translates into CASSGQGAGEQYF. The whole variable domain, filled in from reference TRBV2 and TRBJ2-7, reads EPEVTQTPSHQVTQMGQEVILRCVPISNHLYFYWYRQILGQKVEFLVSFYNNEISEKSEIFDDQFSVERPDGSNFTLKIRSTKLEDSAMYFCASSGQGAGEQYFGPGTRLTVT.

This sequence joins TRBV29-1 and TRBJ2-1; possible D gene TRBD1, 5 bases. Per the germline V gene, CDR1 is SQVTM and CDR2 is ANQGSEA. V lost 2 bases to trimming and J lost 4 bases, with 6 bases between them. The CDR3 extends over 12 amino acids. The CDR3 coding sequence is TGCAGCGTTGAAAGACAGTACAATGAGCAGTTCTTC. Translating gives CSVERQYNEQFF.

This clone has only one observation. This sequence joins TRBV15 and TRBJ2-7, with 7 bases fitting TRBD1. The J segment lost 4 bases and the V segment lost 1 base, leaving 4 bases of the junction unmatched. The germline V gene encodes CDR1 LNHNV and CDR2 YYDKDF (reference sequence). CDR3 length: 14 residues. The CDR3 protein is CATSRVRQGYEQYF. As DNA, the CDR3 is TGTGCCACCAGCAGAGTTCGACAGGGATACGAGCAGTACTTC.

The chain has TRBV3-1 (or the pseudogene TRBV3-2) and TRBJ2-5; TRBD1 aligns across 10 bases. V was pared by 1 base and J by 5 bases, with 1 base of the junction left unmatched. CDR3 length: 14 amino acids. In germline, CDR1 is LGHDT, CDR2 YNNKEL (reference sequence). CDR3: CASSQAGQGETQYF. The CDR3 nucleotides are TGTGCCAGCAGCCAAGCGGGACAGGGGGAGACCCAGTACTTC.

V usage is TRBV30 and J usage is TRBJ2-3; 12 bases are shared with TRBD2. The length of the CDR3 is 13 residues. V lost 3 bases and J lost 14; bases outside the gene matches: 9. CDR1 and CDR2 (germline): GTSNPN, SVGIG (reference sequence). CDR3 coding DNA: TGTGCCTGGAGGGCCACTAGCGGGAGGCCGTTGTATTTT. It codes for CAWRATSGRPLYF.

V gene TRBV5-8 combines with J gene TRBJ1-1, with TRBD1 matching 9 bases. V was clipped by 2 bases and J by 4 bases; unmatched bases: 3. CDR3 length: 14 residues. CDR1 and CDR2 (germline): SGHTS, YDEGEE. CDR3 region: CASSLQGASTEAFF. In DNA form, the CDR3 reads TGTGCCAGCAGCTTACAGGGGGCGAGCACTGAAGCTTTCTTT. Complete variable domain (other parts from reference TRBV5-8 and TRBJ1-1): EAGVTQSPTHLIKTRGQQATLRCSPISGHTSVYWYQQALGLGLQFLLWYDEGEERNRGNFPPRFSGRQFPNYSSELNVNALELEDSALYLCASSLQGASTEAFFGQGTRLTVV.

The CDR3, as DNA: TGTGCCATCAGTGATTCCGGGACAGAAGCTTTCTTT. This codes for CAISDSGTEAFF. V is TRBV10-3 and J is TRBJ1-1, with a weak D call TRBD1 (6 bases). V gave up 3 bases and J gave up 8 bases, with 10 bases separating them. The CDR3 is 12 amino acids. Germline V gene data show CDR1 as ENHRY and CDR2 as SYGVKD.